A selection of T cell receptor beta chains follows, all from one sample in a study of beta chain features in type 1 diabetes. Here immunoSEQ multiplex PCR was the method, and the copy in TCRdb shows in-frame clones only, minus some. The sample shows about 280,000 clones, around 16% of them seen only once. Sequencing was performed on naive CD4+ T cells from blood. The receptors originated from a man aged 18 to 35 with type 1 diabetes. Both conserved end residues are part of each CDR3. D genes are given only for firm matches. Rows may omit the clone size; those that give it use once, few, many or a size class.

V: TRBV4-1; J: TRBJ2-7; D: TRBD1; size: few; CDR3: CASSQPRDRGVEQYF; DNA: TGCGCCAGCAGCCAACCTCGGGACAGGGGCGTAGAGCAGTACTTC
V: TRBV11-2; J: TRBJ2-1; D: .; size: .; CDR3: CASRLGRGGYYNEQFF; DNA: TGTGCCAGCAGGTTAGGGCGGGGAGGCTATTACAATGAGCAGTTCTTC
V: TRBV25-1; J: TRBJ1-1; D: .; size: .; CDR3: CASRPIGQVLNTEAFF; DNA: TGTGCCAGCAGACCAATTGGGCAGGTGCTGAACACTGAAGCTTTCTTT
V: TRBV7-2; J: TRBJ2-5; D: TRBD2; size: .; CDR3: CASSSGTSWEETQYF; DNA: TGTGCCAGCAGCTCCGGGACTAGTTGGGAAGAGACCCAGTACTTC
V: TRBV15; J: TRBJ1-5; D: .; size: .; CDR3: CATSREASGAEPQHF; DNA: TGTGCCACCAGCAGAGAGGCGTCAGGGGCTGAGCCCCAGCATTTT
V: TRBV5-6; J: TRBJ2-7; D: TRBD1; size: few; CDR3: CASSHRGPSYEQYF; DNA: TGTGCCAGCAGCCACAGGGGGCCATCCTACGAGCAGTACTTC
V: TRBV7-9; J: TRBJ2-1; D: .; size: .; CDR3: CASGGREQFF; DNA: TGTGCCAGCGGGGGCCGGGAGCAGTTCTTC
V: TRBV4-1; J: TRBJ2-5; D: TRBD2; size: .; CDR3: CASSRPASGTQETQYF; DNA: TGCGCCAGCAGCCGACCGGCTAGCGGAACACAAGAGACCCAGTACTTC
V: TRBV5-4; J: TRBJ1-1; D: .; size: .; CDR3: CASSRGGFRRNTEAFF; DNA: TGTGCCAGCAGCCGGGGGGGATTTAGAAGGAACACTGAAGCTTTCTTT
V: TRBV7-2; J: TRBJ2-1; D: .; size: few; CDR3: CASSLDGTSYNEQFF; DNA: TGTGCCAGCAGCTTAGACGGGACATCCTACAATGAGCAGTTCTTC
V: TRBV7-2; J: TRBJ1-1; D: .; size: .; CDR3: CASSSARDTEAFF; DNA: TGTGCCAGCAGCTCAGCCCGGGACACTGAAGCTTTCTTT
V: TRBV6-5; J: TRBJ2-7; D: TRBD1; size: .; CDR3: CASTLDRDHEQYF; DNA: TGTGCCAGCACTTTAGACAGGGACCACGAGCAGTACTTC
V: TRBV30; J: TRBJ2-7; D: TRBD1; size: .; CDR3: CAWRRDSLTYEQYF; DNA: TGTGCCTGGAGAAGGGACAGCCTAACCTACGAGCAGTACTTC
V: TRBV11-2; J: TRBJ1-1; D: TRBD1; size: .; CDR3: CASIPTGRVAEAFF; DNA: TGTGCCAGCATCCCGACAGGGCGTGTGGCTGAAGCTTTCTTT
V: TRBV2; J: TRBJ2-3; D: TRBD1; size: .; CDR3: CASRMDRGTQYF; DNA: TGTGCCAGCAGAATGGACAGGGGCACGCAGTATTTT
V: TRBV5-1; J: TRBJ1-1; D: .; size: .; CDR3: CASSLGVGGATEAFF; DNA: TGCGCCAGCAGCTTGGGAGTAGGAGGGGCCACTGAAGCTTTCTTT
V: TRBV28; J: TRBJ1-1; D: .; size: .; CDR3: CASSGGVREAFF; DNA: TGTGCCAGCAGTGGAGGGGTTCGCGAAGCTTTCTTT
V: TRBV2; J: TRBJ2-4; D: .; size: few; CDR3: CASSGAGKNIQYF; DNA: TGTGCCAGCAGTGGGGCAGGAAAAAACATTCAGTACTTC
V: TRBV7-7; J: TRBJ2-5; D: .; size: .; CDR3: CASSPRLQETQYF; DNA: TGTGCCAGCAGCCCGCGACTTCAAGAGACCCAGTACTTC
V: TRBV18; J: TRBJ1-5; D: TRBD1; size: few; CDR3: CASAGGFDQPQHF; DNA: TGTGCCAGCGCAGGGGGCTTCGATCAGCCCCAGCATTTT
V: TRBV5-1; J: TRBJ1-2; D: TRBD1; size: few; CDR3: CASTSRGQEDGYTF; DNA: TGCGCCAGCACGTCCAGGGGACAGGAGGATGGCTACACCTTC
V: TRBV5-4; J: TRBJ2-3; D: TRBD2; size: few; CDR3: CASSSRAGGASDTQYF; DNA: TGTGCCAGCAGCTCGCGCGCCGGGGGGGCCTCAGATACGCAGTATTTT
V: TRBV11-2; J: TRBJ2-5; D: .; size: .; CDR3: CASSFGQGETQYF; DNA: TGTGCCAGCAGCTTCGGCCAGGGGGAGACCCAGTACTTC
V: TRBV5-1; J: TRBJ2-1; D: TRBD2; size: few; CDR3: CASAYSGGYNEQFF; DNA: TGCGCCAGCGCCTACTCGGGAGGATACAATGAGCAGTTCTTC
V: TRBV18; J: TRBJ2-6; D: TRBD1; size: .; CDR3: CASSPTGGSGANVLTF; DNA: TGTGCCAGCTCGCCCACAGGGGGCTCTGGGGCCAACGTCCTGACTTTC
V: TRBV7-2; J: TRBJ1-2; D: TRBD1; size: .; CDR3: CASSLRRDRGHGYTF; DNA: TGTGCCAGCAGCTTAAGGCGGGACAGGGGCCATGGCTACACCTTC
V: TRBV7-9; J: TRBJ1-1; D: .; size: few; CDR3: CASSLTSLQATEAFF; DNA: TGTGCCAGCAGCTTAACGTCCCTCCAGGCCACTGAAGCTTTCTTT
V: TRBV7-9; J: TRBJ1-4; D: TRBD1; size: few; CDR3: CASSSKDLTGLEKLFF; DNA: TGTGCCAGCAGCTCTAAGGACCTGACAGGGCTAGAAAAACTGTTTTTT
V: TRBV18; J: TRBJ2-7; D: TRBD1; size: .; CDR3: CASSPPAGQGTYEQYF; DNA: TGTGCCAGCTCACCACCGGCGGGACAGGGGACCTACGAGCAGTACTTC
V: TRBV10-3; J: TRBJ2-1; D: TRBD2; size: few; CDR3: CAISGTSGPDYNEQFF; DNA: TGTGCCATCAGTGGGACTAGCGGACCGGACTACAATGAGCAGTTCTTC
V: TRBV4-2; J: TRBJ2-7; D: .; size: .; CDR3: CASSQGPSGAEQYF; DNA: TGTGCCAGCAGCCAAGGGCCTTCTGGAGCCGAGCAGTACTTC
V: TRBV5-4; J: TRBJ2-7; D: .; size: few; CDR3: CASSLVYAGNEQYF; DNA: TGTGCCAGCAGCTTGGTCTACGCGGGTAACGAGCAGTACTTC
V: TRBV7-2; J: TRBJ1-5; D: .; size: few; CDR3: CASSLQDGAGQPQHF; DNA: TGTGCCAGCAGCTTACAGGACGGAGCGGGCCAGCCCCAGCATTTT
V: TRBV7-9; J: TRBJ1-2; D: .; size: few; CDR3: CASSTGPEGYGYTF; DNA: TGTGCCAGCAGCACTGGCCCTGAGGGCTATGGCTACACCTTC
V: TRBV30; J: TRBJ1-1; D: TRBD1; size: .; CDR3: CAWIFGQANTEAFF; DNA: TGTGCCTGGATCTTTGGACAGGCGAACACTGAAGCTTTCTTT
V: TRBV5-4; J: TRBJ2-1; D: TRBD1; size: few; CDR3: CASSLDRGSYNEQFF; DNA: TGTGCCAGCAGTTTGGACAGGGGCTCCTACAATGAGCAGTTCTTC
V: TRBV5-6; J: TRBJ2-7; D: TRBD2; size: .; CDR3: CASSPRLASTYEQYF; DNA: TGTGCCAGCAGCCCAAGACTAGCTTCTACCTACGAGCAGTACTTC
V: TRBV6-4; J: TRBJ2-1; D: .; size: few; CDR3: CASSDAFLREINEQFF; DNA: TGTGCCAGCAGTGACGCCTTTCTCCGGGAGATCAATGAGCAGTTCTTC
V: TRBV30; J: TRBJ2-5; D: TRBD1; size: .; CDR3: CAWRGRQGYETQYF; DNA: TGTGCCTGGAGGGGGAGACAGGGGTACGAGACCCAGTACTTC
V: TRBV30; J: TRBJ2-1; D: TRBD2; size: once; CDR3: CAWSMRGGTHEQFF; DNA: TGTGCCTGGAGTATGCGGGGGGGCACCCATGAGCAGTTCTTC
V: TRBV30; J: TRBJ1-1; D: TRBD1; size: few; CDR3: CAWSQKGQADTEAFF; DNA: TGTGCCTGGAGCCAAAAAGGACAGGCGGACACTGAAGCTTTCTTT
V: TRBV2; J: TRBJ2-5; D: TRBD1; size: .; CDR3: CASRRTGSPYLETQYF; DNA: TGTGCCAGCAGGCGGACAGGGAGCCCCTATCTGGAGACCCAGTACTTC
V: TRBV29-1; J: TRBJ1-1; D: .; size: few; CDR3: CSVEVHKMNTEAFF; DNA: TGCAGCGTTGAAGTACATAAGATGAACACTGAAGCTTTCTTT
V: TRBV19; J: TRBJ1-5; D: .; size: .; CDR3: CASSIKLYSNQPQHF; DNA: TGTGCCAGTAGTATTAAGCTGTATAGCAATCAGCCCCAGCATTTT
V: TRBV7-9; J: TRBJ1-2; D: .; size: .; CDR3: CASSSPGSNPYGYTF; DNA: TGTGCCAGCAGCTCCCCAGGGTCAAATCCCTATGGCTACACCTTC
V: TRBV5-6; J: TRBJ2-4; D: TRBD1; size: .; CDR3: CASSGPATGENIQYF; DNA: TGTGCCAGCAGCGGCCCGGCGACAGGGGAAAACATTCAGTACTTC
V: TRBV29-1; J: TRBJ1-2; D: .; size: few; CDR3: CTVAGLSSYGYTF; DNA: TGCACTGTCGCCGGCCTATCTAGCTATGGCTACACCTTC
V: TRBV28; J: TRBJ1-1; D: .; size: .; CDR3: CASSQSGGFEAFF; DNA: TGTGCCAGCAGCCAGTCCGGGGGTTTCGAAGCTTTCTTT
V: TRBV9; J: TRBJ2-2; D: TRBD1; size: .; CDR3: CASSAEGGAWNTGELFF; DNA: TGTGCCAGCAGCGCCGAAGGGGGCGCTTGGAACACCGGGGAGCTGTTTTTT